This TCR beta chain is drawn from a study of shared clonotypes between healthy human individuals. Overall study: With ages of 18 to 49, the donors were two women and a few men. Whole-study results and caveats: Expectations were that clonotype sharing among donors would be affected by sequencing depth.

Unmatched junction bases numbered 1, after V lost 4 bases and J lost 4 bases. The CDR3 loop spans 13 amino acids. Germline V gene data show CDR1 as MRHNA and CDR2 as SNTAGT. Details on this clone: Antigen: not known.

Only in-frame clones appear in the TCRdb table, and some are missing; sequencing was by immunoSEQ multiplex PCR. The profile shows about 1.5 million clones, 95% to 97% of them singletons. The receptor was isolated from a man aged 30-40 years in good health. This chain joins TRBV6-4 and TRBJ1-3, with 7 bases identical to TRBD1. Input material: naive CD4+ T cells sorted from blood. This sample's subset: CD45RA+ positively selected. This CDR3 is CASSADRGNTIYF. The CDR3, as DNA: TGTGCCAGCAGTGCGGACAGGGGAAACACCATATATTTT.